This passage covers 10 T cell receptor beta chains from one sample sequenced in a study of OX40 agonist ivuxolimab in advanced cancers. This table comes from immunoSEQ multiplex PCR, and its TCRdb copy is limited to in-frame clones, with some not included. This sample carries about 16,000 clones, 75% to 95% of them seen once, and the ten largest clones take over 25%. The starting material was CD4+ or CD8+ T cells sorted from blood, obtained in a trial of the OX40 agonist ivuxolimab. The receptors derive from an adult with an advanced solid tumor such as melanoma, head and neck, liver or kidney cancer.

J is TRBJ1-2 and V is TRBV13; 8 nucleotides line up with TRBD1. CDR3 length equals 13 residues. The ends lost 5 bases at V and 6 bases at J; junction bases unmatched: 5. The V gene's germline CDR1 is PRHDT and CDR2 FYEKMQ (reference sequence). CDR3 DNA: TGTGCCAGCAGCACGGGACAGGTAGATGGCTACACCTTC. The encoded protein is CASSTGQVDGYTF.

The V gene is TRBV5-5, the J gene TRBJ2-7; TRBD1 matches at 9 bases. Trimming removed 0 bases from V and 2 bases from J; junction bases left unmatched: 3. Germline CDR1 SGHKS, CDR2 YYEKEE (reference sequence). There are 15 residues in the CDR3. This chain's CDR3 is CASSLARTGAYEQYF. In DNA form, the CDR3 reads TGTGCCAGCAGCTTGGCGAGGACAGGGGCCTACGAGCAGTACTTC.

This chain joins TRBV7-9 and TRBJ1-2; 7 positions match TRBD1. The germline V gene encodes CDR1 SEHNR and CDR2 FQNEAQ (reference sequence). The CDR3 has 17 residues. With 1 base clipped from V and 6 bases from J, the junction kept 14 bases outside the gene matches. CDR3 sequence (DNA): TGTGCCAGCAGCTTAGTATCCGCAGGGGGACGCCTCAATGGCTACACCTTC. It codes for CASSLVSAGGRLNGYTF.

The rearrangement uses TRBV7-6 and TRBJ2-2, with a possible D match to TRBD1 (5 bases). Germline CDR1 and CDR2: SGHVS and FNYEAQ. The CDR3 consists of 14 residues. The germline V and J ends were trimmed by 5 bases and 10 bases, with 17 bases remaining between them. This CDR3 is CASSPNPGRSELFF. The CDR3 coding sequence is TGTGCCAGCAGCCCAAACCCAGGGCGCTCGGAGCTGTTTTTT.

CDR3 in amino acids: CASSFAPPGLAGVSTDTQYF. Written as DNA, the CDR3 is TGTGCCAGCAGCTTCGCCCCTCCGGGACTAGCGGGTGTTAGCACAGATACGCAGTATTTT. This chain links TRBV7-6 with TRBJ2-3; TRBD2 matches 12 bases. The junction had 13 bases not matched to a gene; V was cut back by 3 bases and J by 0 bases. Germline loops: CDR1 SGHVS, CDR2 FNYEAQ. This CDR3 has 20 residues.

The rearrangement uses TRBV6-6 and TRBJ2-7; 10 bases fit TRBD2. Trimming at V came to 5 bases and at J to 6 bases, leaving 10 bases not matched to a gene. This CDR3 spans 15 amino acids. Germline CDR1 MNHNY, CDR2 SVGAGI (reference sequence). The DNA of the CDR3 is TGTGCCAGCAGTGACCCTAGCGGGAGACTCGCCGAGCAGTACTTC. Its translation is CASSDPSGRLAEQYF.

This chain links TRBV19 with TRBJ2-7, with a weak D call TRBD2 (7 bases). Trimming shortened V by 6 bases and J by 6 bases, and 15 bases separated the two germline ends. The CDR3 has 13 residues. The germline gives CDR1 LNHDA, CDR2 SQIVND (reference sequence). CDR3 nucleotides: TGTGCCAGTAGCGTGAGGGGGGGACCCGAGCAGTACTTC. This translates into CASSVRGGPEQYF.

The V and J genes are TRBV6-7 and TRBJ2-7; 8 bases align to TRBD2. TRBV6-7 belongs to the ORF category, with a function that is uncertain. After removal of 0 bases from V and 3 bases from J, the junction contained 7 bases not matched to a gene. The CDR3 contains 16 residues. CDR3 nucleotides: TGTGCCAGCAGTTACTCGTACGGGAGGGCCGGCTACGAGCAGTACTTC. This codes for CASSYSYGRAGYEQYF.

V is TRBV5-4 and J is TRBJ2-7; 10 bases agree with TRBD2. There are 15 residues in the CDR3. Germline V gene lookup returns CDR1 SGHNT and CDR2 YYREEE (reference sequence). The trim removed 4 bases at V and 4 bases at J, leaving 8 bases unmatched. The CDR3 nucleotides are TGTGCCAGCAGCGTAACTAGCGGGAAGGCATACGAGCAGTACTTC. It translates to CASSVTSGKAYEQYF.

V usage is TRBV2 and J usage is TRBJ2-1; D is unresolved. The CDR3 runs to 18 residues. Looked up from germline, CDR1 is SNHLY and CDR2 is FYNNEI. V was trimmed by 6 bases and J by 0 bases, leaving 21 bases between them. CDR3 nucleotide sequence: TGTGCCAGCAGCGCCACAGTTTCACCGACCAGCTCCTACAATGAGCAGTTCTTC. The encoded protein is CASSATVSPTSSYNEQFF.